This TCR beta chain was sequenced during a study of T cell changes during pregnancy in multiple sclerosis. The table lists this clone with a count of one. CDR1 and CDR2 (germline): SGDLS, YYNGEE. With 0 bases clipped from V and 1 base from J, the junction kept 8 bases outside the gene matches. The CDR3 spans 17 residues. Clones were sequenced by immunoSEQ multiplex PCR, and TCRdb holds only the in-frame ones, with some missing. This table holds approximately 70,000 clones, nearly 95% found once. This sequence joins TRBV9 and TRBJ2-5; TRBD2 matches 8 bases. This material consisted of CD4+ T cells from peripheral blood mononuclear cells, taken after pregnancy. The sequence was obtained from a female donor with multiple sclerosis, enrolled in a pregnancy study. The CDR3 sequence: CASSVDIAGGLQETQYF. CDR3 DNA sequence: TGTGCCAGCAGCGTAGATATTGCGGGAGGACTCCAAGAGACCCAGTACTTC.